One sample yielded the 30 T cell receptor beta chains listed below, sequenced in a study of graft-versus-host responses after intestinal transplantation. Clones were read by immunoSEQ multiplex PCR, and TCRdb kept only the in-frame ones, dropping some. Of approximately 130,000 clones listed, more than 80% were seen once; the top ten hold over 0.15%. Antigens for these TCRs are unknown. The material sequenced was unstimulated CD4+ T cells sorted from spleen or lymph node cells, taken before intestinal transplant. These receptor sequences come from a human donor who received an intestinal transplant.

With respect to this clone: At one of its ends the junction is not consistent with the germline gene, which may arise from a read error. The chain couples TRBV7-9 to TRBJ1-1; no clear D. The CDR3 is 8 amino acids. The V gene's germline CDR1 is SEHNR and CDR2 FQNEAQ (reference sequence). The CDR3 region has the DNA TGTGCCAGCAGCTTCGGGTCTTTT. Translated, it gives CASSFGSF.

This clone was picked up one time. In DNA, the CDR3 is TGTGCCTGCCCCCTGGGGGTTGATGGCTACACCTTC. It specifies CACPLGVDGYTF. The chain couples TRBV30 to TRBJ1-2, with a tentative D call TRBD1 (5 bases). There are 12 residues in the CDR3. In germline, CDR1 is GTSNPN, CDR2 SVGIG (reference sequence). Trimming left V 6 bases short and J 6 bases short, with 14 bases between.

In this sample, this clone turned up once. The genes are TRBV15 and TRBJ1-6; D is possibly TRBD1 (6 bases). The length of the CDR3 is 15 residues. Germline assignment: CDR1 LNHNV and CDR2 YYDKDF (reference sequence). Trimming removed 1 base from V and 9 bases from J, with 13 bases in between. The CDR3 sequence: CATSRVVGGSSPLHF. In DNA form, the CDR3 reads TGTGCCACCAGCAGAGTGGTCGGGGGCAGTTCACCCCTCCACTTT.

J is TRBJ2-7 and V is TRBV5-4; TRBD1 matches at 8 bases. Germline V gives CDR1 SGHNT, CDR2 YYREEE (reference sequence). V shed 3 bases and J 5 bases; nucleotides not matched to a gene: 7. This CDR3 comprises 14 residues. CDR3 in amino acids: CASSSTGEVDEQYF. Here the CDR3 DNA reads TGTGCCAGCAGCTCGACAGGGGAGGTGGACGAGCAGTACTTC.

The chain's CDR3 is CASTPRGGGSTDTQYF. CDR3 in DNA: TGTGCCAGTACTCCCCGGGGGGGAGGTAGCACAGATACGCAGTATTTT. The gene calls are TRBV19 and TRBJ2-3; 8 nucleotides line up with TRBD2. The germline V gene encodes CDR1 LNHDA and CDR2 SQIVND (reference sequence). CDR3 size: 16 residues. Unmatched junction bases numbered 9, after V lost 7 bases and J lost 0 bases. Variable domain in full (rest from reference TRBV19 and TRBJ2-3): DGGITQSPKYLFRKEGQNVTLSCEQNLNHDAMYWYRQDPGQGLRLIYYSQIVNDFQKGDIAEGYSVSREKKESFPLTVTSAQKNPTAFYLCASTPRGGGSTDTQYFGPGTRLTVL.

V and J are TRBV6-5 and TRBJ1-2, with D possibly TRBD1 on 6 matching bases. The CDR3 totals 12 residues. V was cut by 6 bases and J by 7 bases, with 12 bases left in between. Germline-derived CDR1 and CDR2 are MNHEY and SVGAGI. The CDR3 spells CASSQDRTGYTF. CDR3 nucleotides: TGTGCCAGCAGCCAAGACAGGACTGGCTACACCTTC.

CDR3 coding DNA: TGTGCTAGTGGTTTGGTACTTGAGGTTTCCACAGATACGCAGTATTTT. Protein: CASGLVLEVSTDTQYF. This chain joins TRBV12-5 and TRBJ2-3; no reliable D call. Trimming took off 0 bases at V and 2 bases at J, with 12 bases between the two ends. This CDR3 is 16 amino acids long. CDR1 and CDR2 (germline): LGHNT, FRNRAP.

The rearrangement joins TRBV7-2 to TRBJ2-5, with 10 nucleotides matching TRBD1. Trimming removed 4 bases from V and 6 bases from J; junction bases left unmatched: 8. The CDR3 extends over 15 amino acids. Germline V lookup: CDR1 SGHTA, CDR2 FQGNSA. The CDR3 sequence is CASSSRQGAGKTQYF. Written as DNA, the CDR3 is TGTGCCAGCAGCTCAAGACAGGGGGCCGGAAAGACCCAGTACTTC. Drawing the rest from reference TRBV7-2 and TRBJ2-5, the complete variable domain is GAGVSQSPSNKVTEKGKDVELRCDPISGHTALYWYRQSLGQGLEFLIYFQGNSAPDKSGLPSDRFSAERTGGSVSTLTIQRTQQEDSAVYLCASSSRQGAGKTQYFGPGTRLLVL.

This chain uses TRBV5-1 with TRBJ2-3, with D possibly called TRBD1 or TRBD2 (7 bases each). The CDR3 sequence is 15 residues long. V was cut by 1 base and J by 4 bases, with 13 bases left in between. Per the germline V gene, CDR1 is SGHRS and CDR2 is YFSETQ. In DNA form, the CDR3 reads TGCGCCAGCAGCTTGTGGCAGGGGGGGGCAGATACGCAGTATTTT. This sequence encodes CASSLWQGGADTQYF.

This clone has just one count. The chain links TRBV7-9 to TRBJ1-2, with 8 bases lining up with TRBD1. The germline V gene encodes CDR1 SEHNR and CDR2 FQNEAQ (reference sequence). The ends lost 1 base at V and 8 bases at J; junction bases unmatched: 9. The CDR3 consists of 15 residues. Here the CDR3 reads CASSLGGQGAGGYTF. DNA for the CDR3: TGTGCCAGCAGCTTAGGAGGGCAGGGGGCCGGAGGCTACACCTTC.

The DNA for the CDR3 is TGTGCCAGCAGCGCGGCTAGCACAGATACGCAGTATTTT. Residues: CASSAASTDTQYF. The gene calls are TRBV9 and TRBJ2-3; D gene unclear. Trimming shortened V by 3 bases and J by 0 bases, and 5 bases separated the two germline ends. Per germline, CDR1 SGDLS and CDR2 YYNGEE. This CDR3 has 13 amino acids.

Only a few counts were recorded for this clone. The gene calls are TRBV6-1 and TRBJ2-6; unclear D gene. V was pared by 2 bases and J by 0 bases, with 11 bases between. The CDR3 extends over 17 amino acids. CDR1 is MNHNS and CDR2 is SASEGT in the germline V gene. The CDR3 DNA reads as TGTGCCAGCAGTGAATCCTTTTGGGGCTCTGGGGCCAACGTCCTGACTTTC. Translating it yields CASSESFWGSGANVLTF.

This rearrangement joins TRBV5-4 to TRBJ2-1; the match to TRBD2 covers 7 bases. Germline trimming cut 0 bases from V and 15 bases from J; bases unmatched to any gene: 9. The length of the CDR3 is 13 residues. Germline V gene lookup returns CDR1 SGHNT and CDR2 YYREEE (reference sequence). CDR3 region: CASSLVPTGEGFF. CDR3 coding DNA: TGTGCCAGCAGCTTGGTTCCCACGGGGGAGGGGTTCTTC.

DNA for the CDR3: TGTGCCAGCAGGGCCCGAACAGGTCTGAACACTGAAGCTTTCTTT. Its translation: CASRARTGLNTEAFF. The chain couples TRBV9 to TRBJ1-1, with D possibly being TRBD1 (5 bases). V lost 5 bases and J lost 0, with 14 bases in between. Germline V gene sequence: CDR1 SGDLS, CDR2 YYNGEE. The length of the CDR3 is 15 residues.

The chain uses TRBV9 and TRBJ2-4, with D maybe TRBD2 (7 bases). Germline lookup yields CDR1 SGDLS and CDR2 YYNGEE. This CDR3 has 15 amino acids. Trimming cost V 5 bases and J 8 bases, with 20 bases left between them. The CDR3 reads CASSPQGGGWDIQYF. The DNA of the CDR3 is TGTGCCAGCAGTCCGCAAGGGGGGGGTTGGGACATTCAGTACTTC.

The chain uses TRBV11-2 and TRBJ2-1; the D is unclear. The CDR3 sequence is 12 residues long. Germline-derived CDR1 and CDR2 are SGHAT and FQNNGV. Between the trimmed V and J ends, which lost 3 bases and 10 bases, there was a span of 10 bases. CDR3 amino acids: CASSLWGGEQFF. The CDR3 coding sequence is TGTGCCAGCAGCTTGTGGGGTGGGGAGCAGTTCTTC.

The rearrangement links TRBV21-1 to TRBJ1-3. TRBV21-1 is termed a pseudogene. The CDR3 spans 14 residues. CDR3 protein: CASSGEGSGNTIYF. The CDR3 DNA follows: TGTGCCAGCAGCGGGGAGGGATCGGGAAACACCATATATTTT.

The chain has TRBV11-2 and TRBJ2-3; D remains unclear. Trimming took 3 bases from V and 5 from J, leaving 9 bases between them. CDR1 is SGHAT and CDR2 is FQNNGV in the germline V gene. The CDR3 length is 13 residues. The CDR3: CASSFRRLDTQYF. In nucleotides, the CDR3 is TGTGCCAGCAGCTTTCGACGACTAGATACGCAGTATTTT.

The gene calls are TRBV4-1 and TRBJ2-5; D call uncertain. Trimming took off 5 bases at V and 2 bases at J, with 12 bases between the two ends. CDR1 is MGHRA, CDR2 YSYEKL, per germline. CDR3 length: 14 amino acids. The CDR3 spells CASSFSSVQETQYF. DNA for the CDR3: TGCGCCAGCAGCTTTTCCTCCGTTCAAGAGACCCAGTACTTC.

The V call is TRBV20-1, the J call TRBJ1-1; D gene uncertain. Germline V lookup: CDR1 DFQATT, CDR2 SNEGSKA (reference sequence). Trimming shortened V by 2 bases and J by 6 bases, and 7 bases separated the two germline ends. This CDR3 spans 11 amino acids. This chain's CDR3 is CSARIVPEAFF. CDR3 coding DNA: TGCAGTGCTAGAATAGTTCCTGAAGCTTTCTTT.

This rearrangement joins TRBV27 to TRBJ2-5; no firm D call. V was pared by 7 bases and J by 5 bases, with 17 bases between. The CDR3 consists of 14 residues. Looked up from germline, CDR1 is MNHEY and CDR2 is SMNVEV (reference sequence). The CDR3 nucleotides are TGTGCCAGCAATGTCCAAGAATCCAAGGAGACCCAGTACTTC. It yields the protein CASNVQESKETQYF.

V usage is TRBV9 and J usage is TRBJ2-3; a weak D match, TRBD2 (7 bases). The ends were cut back, 7 bases at V and 2 bases at J, with 11 bases in the middle. Germline CDR1 and CDR2: SGDLS and YYNGEE. The length of the CDR3 is 13 residues. The CDR3 DNA reads TGTGCCAGCGGGGGGGGCCCCACAGATACGCAGTATTTT. Amino acids: CASGGGPTDTQYF.

The gene calls are TRBV19 and TRBJ1-3; a weak D match, TRBD1 (6 bases). V was trimmed by 9 bases and J by 0 bases, leaving 24 bases between them. The CDR3 loop spans 18 amino acids. Per germline, CDR1 LNHDA and CDR2 SQIVND (reference sequence). CDR3: CARDLTGRSTNSGNTIYF. The CDR3 DNA sequence: TGTGCCAGGGACCTGACAGGAAGGTCGACAAACTCTGGAAACACCATATATTTT. Based on the CDR3 plus reference TRBV19 and TRBJ1-3, the full variable domain is DGGITQSPKYLFRKEGQNVTLSCEQNLNHDAMYWYRQDPGQGLRLIYYSQIVNDFQKGDIAEGYSVSREKKESFPLTVTSAQKNPTAFYLCARDLTGRSTNSGNTIYFGEGSWLTVV.

This chain joins TRBV19 and TRBJ1-1, with 9 nucleotides matching TRBD1. The germline CDR1 and CDR2 sequences are LNHDA and SQIVND (reference sequence). The CDR3 runs 13 residues. After removal of 6 bases from V and 10 bases from J, the junction contained 9 bases not matched to a gene. The CDR3 sequence is CASRDRGLKGAFF. The CDR3 coding sequence is TGTGCCAGTAGGGACAGGGGCCTCAAGGGAGCTTTCTTT.

This clone has just one count. This rearrangement joins TRBV27 to TRBJ2-7; D might be TRBD1 (5 bases). The CDR3 spans 15 residues. Trimming cost V 2 bases and J 2 bases, with 13 bases left between them. Germline CDR1 and CDR2: MNHEY and SMNVEV (reference sequence). The CDR3 DNA reads TGTGCCAGCAGTTTAGAACCTCAGGGTGCCTACGAGCAGTACTTC. Protein: CASSLEPQGAYEQYF.

This clone came up a few times. This chain connects TRBV5-6 to TRBJ1-4, with D unclear. This CDR3 is 15 amino acids long. Trimming removed 1 base at V and 4 bases at J, with 11 bases between. CDR1 and CDR2 from the germline V gene are SGHDT and YYEEEE. The CDR3 nucleotides read TGTGCCAGCAGCTTGTCTGTCGGCTATAATGAAAAACTGTTTTTT. Translating gives CASSLSVGYNEKLFF.

V usage is TRBV7-9 and J usage is TRBJ2-3; tentative D call: TRBD2 (6 bases). The CDR3 extends over 16 amino acids. Trimming removed 6 bases at V and 0 bases at J, with 16 bases between. The germline gives CDR1 SEHNR, CDR2 FQNEAQ (reference sequence). CDR3 protein: CASRQNPGVSTDTQYF. The CDR3 DNA sequence: TGTGCCAGCAGGCAGAACCCGGGGGTTAGCACAGATACGCAGTATTTT.

The chain couples TRBV11-2 to TRBJ1-2; 7 bases align to TRBD1. With 6 bases clipped from V and 4 bases from J, the junction kept 8 bases outside the gene matches. The CDR3 is 14 residues long. Germline V lookup: CDR1 SGHAT, CDR2 FQNNGV. The CDR3 region has the DNA TGTGCCAGCAGTATCTCACAGGGGATCTATGGCTACACCTTC. It specifies CASSISQGIYGYTF.

As for this clone: The same CDR3 also results from other DNA sequences found in this sample. This CDR3 reads CASSGAYEQYF. The CDR3 bases are TGTGCCAGCAGCGGGGCCTACGAGCAGTACTTC. The rearrangement uses TRBV7-8 and TRBJ2-7, with unresolved D. This CDR3 is built from 11 residues. V lost 5 bases, J lost 2 bases, and 4 bases lay in between. Germline values: CDR1 SGHVS, CDR2 FQNEAQ.

The chain is built from TRBV5-1 and TRBJ2-5; no firm D call. The CDR3 is 16 amino acids. CDR1 is SGHRS and CDR2 is YFSETQ in the germline V gene. V shed 6 bases and J shed 4 bases, with 22 bases lying between them. The CDR3 sequence: CASTSGATAPGETQYF. DNA for the CDR3: TGCGCCAGCACGTCTGGAGCGACCGCCCCGGGAGAGACCCAGTACTTC.